This T cell receptor (beta chain) was observed in a study of CD8 T cells in Susac syndrome. Reverse transcription used roughly 0.45 to 1 ug RNA and random hexamers. Amplification of TCR beta CDR3 across 54 Vbeta and 13 Jbeta was performed with immunoSEQ multiplex PCR. TCRdb fed the immunoSEQ multiplex PCR reads into MiXCR, producing one record per CDR3 protein. The table lists approximately 130,000 distinct CDR3 sequences, 85% to 95% of them singletons. Sequencing targeted TCR beta in blood CD8+ and CD4+ T cells. Healthy donors constituted the controls, which were matched for age and sex. The germline V gene encodes CDR1 MNHEY and CDR2 SMNVEV (reference sequence). Trimming cost V 5 bases and J 1 base, with 14 bases left between them. CDR3 size: 15 residues.

The sequence came from a human donor in good health. This chain joins TRBV27 and TRBJ1-2, with a possible D match to TRBD1 (5 bases). Material for sequencing was CD4+ T cells from PBMCs. CDR3 protein: CASSLIGQDNYGYTF. The CDR3 region has the DNA TGTGCCAGCAGTCTGATCGGACAAGATAACTATGGCTACACCTTC.